This TCR beta chain derives from a study of cytomegalovirus exposure and HLA in healthy donors. Notes on the study in general: It was assumed in the presence/absence analyses that sequencing depth was roughly uniform across donors. Several V segments, TRBV6-2 and TRBV6-3 among them, could not be told apart and were dropped. Only CMV serostatus was available as immune exposure information.

A word on this clone: Its antigen is unknown.

Germline CDR1 is MDHEN and CDR2 is SYDVKM. Trimming pared 2 bases from V and 1 base from J, leaving 10 bases between. The CDR3 has 15 residues. The PCR contained 60 Vbeta and 13 Jbeta primers. Profiled with immunoSEQ multiplex PCR; TCRdb holds only in-frame clones, not every one. The sample lists approximately 110,000 clones, 15% to 19% occurring once. The chain carries TRBV28 and TRBJ2-3, with D possibly matching TRBD2 (6 bases). The TCR was taken from a woman aged 18-29 years in good health and CMV-seronegative. Input material: PBMCs. The CDR3 sequence is CASSLSREGTDTQYF. CDR3 sequence (DNA): TGTGCCAGCAGTTTAAGTAGGGAGGGCACAGATACGCAGTATTTT.